This T cell receptor beta chain appears in the sequencing data of a study of blood T cell repertoires in COVID-19 (TCRdb year 2020). As for the study more broadly: The collaborator samples originated in the United States, Italy and Spain and spanned the acute and convalescent phases of COVID-19. The material from the prospective study consisted of cDNA or gDNA derived from T cells, B-cell-depleted T cells, or PBMCs. The dataset comprised deeply sampled blood TCRbeta repertoires from subjects exposed to, actively infected with, or recovered from COVID-19. The repertoires were released in a freely available public database meant as a resource for research on the immune response to SARS-CoV-2. The samples were drawn from two sources: the first 160 participants of the ongoing ImmuneRACE study, and 1,000 to 1,500 subjects contributed by 6 global collaborators. A de-identified subject ID, COVID-19 status, age in years and sex were almost always included in the sample metadata. Where available, HLA class I and class II types were obtained from metadata supplied by the sample provider rather than from assay-based typing. What the work shows at the level of the full study, not this receptor alone: How much clinical and demographic metadata was included differed by source and by participant, and the metadata was provided uncurated.

In the case of this clone: Its antigen target is currently unknown. Base qualities are not at hand, and no much larger clone is one base apart.

Participants in the prospective study were enrolled through a virtual design, were aged roughly 18 to 100 years, and lived in some 24 United States geographic areas. In the prospective study, participants were assigned to cohorts based on the clinical history participants reported in a screening survey and a study questionnaire. For ImmuneRACE Cohort 3, a participant was defined as recovered based on two consecutive negative NP/OP PCR tests, clearance by a healthcare professional, or resolution of symptoms. Mobile phlebotomists in the prospective study collected whole blood, serum and a nasopharyngeal or oropharyngeal swab from every participant. Participants in the prospective study had the option to provide additional blood draws and questionnaires over an approximately two-month period. Before DNA extraction, prospective study blood samples were shipped either frozen or at room temperature.

The immunoSEQ Assay, a bias-controlled multiplex PCR, was used to amplify TCRbeta CDR3 regions from genomic DNA. The study's processing was this. Nucleated cell counts per sample were estimated from amplification of reference gene primers within the assay. To quantify the absolute abundance of each unique TCRbeta CDR3 rearrangement, sequence reads were collapsed and filtered. For each sample, productive Simpson clonality was calculated by taking the square root of Simpson's diversity index across productive rearrangements. What TCRdb holds here is the immuneACCESS table cut down to in-frame rearrangements. Part of the clones is not present; checked against another copy, under half of the missing clones reflect an unresolved V gene, and the others are unexplained. That table is the source of V, J and clone size, and D and trimming were worked out from the DNA. The sample profile shows more than 250,000 clones; approximately 90% of them were found once. The ten largest clonotypes hold roughly 6.3% of the sample.

This sequence originates from a woman aged 35 to 49 who had recovered from COVID-19. The sample was PBMCs or T cells enriched from blood (not recorded which).

The nucleotide sequence is given as TGTGCCAGCAGCTTAAGCCTAGCGAATGAGCAGTTCTTC. It specifies CASSLSLANEQFF. The chain joins TRBV7-3 to TRBJ2-1, and the D gene may be TRBD2, 6 bases matching. V drops 1 base and J drops 7 bases, leaving 8 bases in between. The CDR3 measures 13 amino acids from cysteine to phenylalanine. The entry retains the CDR3 DNA only, 39 bases that are in frame from base 1. Per the germline V gene, SGHTA is the CDR1 and FQGTGA is the CDR2.